The clone carrying this T cell receptor (beta chain) was counted once. The data are from a study of blood T cell repertoires in COVID-19. CDR1 is SGHRS and CDR2 is YFSETQ in the germline V gene. The CDR3 has 14 residues. V was clipped by 8 bases and J by 0 bases, with 13 bases between them. Measured with immunoSEQ multiplex PCR; TCRdb has only the in-frame clones, and not every one. The table shows roughly 220,000 clones, with around 88% occurring only once. In terms of age and location, participants ranged from roughly 18 to 95 years and lived in under 30 US areas. In assigning cohorts, the study relied on participant-reported clinical history.

The chain uses TRBV5-1 and TRBJ2-3, with TRBD1 as a possible D gene (6 bases). The sample taken for sequencing was PBMCs or T cells enriched from blood (not recorded which). The source is a woman aged 45-65 years with acute COVID-19. The CDR3 is CARGTGCSTDTQYF. CDR3 sequence (DNA): TGCGCCAGAGGCACAGGGTGCAGCACAGATACGCAGTATTTT.